This TCR beta chain was found in a study of blood T cell repertoires in COVID-19. Study details: Whether acute or convalescent, the COVID-19 samples came from the United States, Italy and Spain. Nucleic acid was either cDNA or gDNA, and it came from T cells, B-cell-depleted T cells, or PBMCs.

The CDR3 sequence is 14 residues long. V shed 2 bases, J shed 8 bases, and the junction held 2 bases outside the gene matches. From germline, CDR1 is KGHDR and CDR2 SFDVKD. Authors' analysis steps: Reference gene primer amplification in the assay estimated nucleated cell counts. Using immunoSEQ multiplex PCR, the repertoire was profiled, and TCRdb retains in-frame clones only, with some absent. V, J and clone size derive from that table, while D and trimming were established from the DNA sequence. The repertoire holds some 230,000 clones, with more than 75% as singletons. V and J are TRBV24-1 and TRBJ2-3, with 11 nucleotides matching TRBD2. The specimen was peripheral blood. The clonotype comes from a middle-aged man with acute or convalescent COVID-19. Written as DNA, the CDR3 is TGTGCCACCAGTGATTCTAGCGGGGGGTTTACGCAGTATTTT. It specifies CATSDSSGGFTQYF.